These T cell receptor beta chains were read from a single sample in a study of cytomegalovirus exposure and HLA in healthy donors. The assay was immunoSEQ multiplex PCR, and TCRdb's table has in-frame clones only and misses some. Among more than 300,000 clones, more than 80% were seen once, and the ten largest hold approximately 0.84%. Sequencing was performed on PBMCs. Receptors were obtained from a woman aged 18-30 years in good health and CMV-seronegative. The CDR3 runs from the conserved cysteine through the conserved F or W. The order of the fields is V gene, J gene, clone size, D gene, CDR3 DNA, CDR3 protein. A D gene is named only where the DNA matches it firmly. Not every row has a clone size; where given, it reads once, few, many or a size class.

TRBV2,TRBJ2-5,NA,NA,TGTGCCAGTCGGGTTCTCGGGACCCAGTACTTC,CASRVLGTQYF
TRBV5-4,TRBJ2-1,NA,TRBD2,TGTGCCAGCAGCGTAGGGACTAGCGGGTACAATGAGCAGTTCTTC,CASSVGTSGYNEQFF
TRBV10-1,TRBJ1-4,few,NA,TGCGGGGGCGGGGCAGGAACTAATGAAAAACTGTTTTTT,CGGGAGTNEKLFF
TRBV28,TRBJ1-5,NA,NA,TGTGCCAGCAACAGGGCGGACTATCAGCCCCAGCATTTT,CASNRADYQPQHF
TRBV11-1,TRBJ2-1,once,NA,TGTGCCAGCAGCTTAGCGGCAGCAACGGGTGAGCAGTTCTTC,CASSLAAATGEQFF
TRBV28,TRBJ1-5,NA,TRBD1,TGTGCCAGCAGGTCGGACAGGGCACATCAGCCCCAGCATTTT,CASRSDRAHQPQHF
TRBV19,TRBJ1-2,NA,NA,TGTGCCAGTAGTATACCAGGGAAGAACTATGGCTACACCTTC,CASSIPGKNYGYTF
TRBV13,TRBJ2-7,NA,TRBD1,TGTGCCAGCAGCTTAGCGGGACAGGGTTTCTACGAGCAGTACTTC,CASSLAGQGFYEQYF
TRBV5-1,TRBJ2-3,once,TRBD2,TGCGCCAGCAGCTCTGGGGGGACCCACGTTGTACAGCGGGAGCGTGATACGCAGTATTTT,CASSSGGTHVVQRERDTQYF
TRBV29-1,TRBJ2-3,NA,NA,TGCAGCGGGAGAGCCGGCACAGATACGCAGTATTTT,CSGRAGTDTQYF
TRBV6-6,TRBJ1-2,NA,NA,TGTGCCAGCGAGCAGGGCGTCTATGGCTACACCTTC,CASEQGVYGYTF
TRBV5-1,TRBJ2-2,NA,TRBD1,TGCGCCAGCAGCTTGGCCACAGGGGGTCACGGGGAGCTGTTTTTT,CASSLATGGHGELFF
TRBV7-9,TRBJ2-2,NA,NA,TGTGCCAGCAGCTTGTCGGGAGGGGAGCTGTTTTTT,CASSLSGGELFF
TRBV5-1,TRBJ2-3,NA,NA,TGCGCCAGCAGTCAGGGGAACGGTCCAGATACGCAGTATTTT,CASSQGNGPDTQYF
TRBV2,TRBJ2-7,NA,TRBD1,TGTGCCAGCAGCGGGACAGGACAGGGGAACGTAGACGAGCAGTACTTC,CASSGTGQGNVDEQYF
TRBV27,TRBJ2-5,NA,TRBD1,TGTGCCAGCAGCGACAGGGTTTCTGCAGAGACCCAGTACTTC,CASSDRVSAETQYF
TRBV7-3,TRBJ2-1,NA,TRBD2,TGTGCCAGCAGCCGAAACATGGGACTAATCAATGAGCAGTTCTTC,CASSRNMGLINEQFF
TRBV15,TRBJ1-1,NA,NA,TGTGCCACCAGCCACAGGGAAATGAACACTGAAGCTTTCTTT,CATSHREMNTEAFF
TRBV9,TRBJ2-3,NA,NA,TGTGCCAGCAATTCGCGGGGTAGCACAGATACGCAGTATTTT,CASNSRGSTDTQYF
TRBV7-8,TRBJ2-1,NA,NA,TGTGCCAGCAGCCCCGGCTACAATGAGCAGTTCTTC,CASSPGYNEQFF
TRBV6-5,TRBJ2-7,NA,TRBD2,TGTGCCAGCAGCCCTCGGGACTACGTATACGAGCAGTACTTC,CASSPRDYVYEQYF
TRBV6-1,TRBJ1-2,NA,TRBD1,TGTGCCAGCAGTGAGCAGGGGGCCCGCGGCTACACCTTC,CASSEQGARGYTF
TRBV5-6,TRBJ2-5,NA,NA,TGTGCCAGCAGCCTACCTGGAGGGGTCGTTGAGACCCAGTACTTC,CASSLPGGVVETQYF
TRBV6-6,TRBJ1-5,NA,NA,TGTGCCAGCAGTTACTCGACAGGACAGCCCCAGCATTTT,CASSYSTGQPQHF
TRBV5-1,TRBJ1-1,NA,NA,TGCGCCAGCAGCTTGGCCCTGGGGGACTCTGAAGCTTTCTTT,CASSLALGDSEAFF
TRBV6-5,TRBJ2-3,NA,TRBD1,TGTGCCAGCAGTTATTCCGGGACAGGGTCCGATACGCAGTATTTT,CASSYSGTGSDTQYF
TRBV10-3,TRBJ1-5,NA,TRBD1,TGTGCCATCAGTGAGTCGGGACAGGACAATCAGCCCCAGCATTTT,CAISESGQDNQPQHF
TRBV14,TRBJ2-7,NA,TRBD1,TGTGCCAGCAGCCAGACAGGGAGCTCCTACGAGCAGTACTTC,CASSQTGSSYEQYF
TRBV19,TRBJ2-1,NA,NA,TGTGCCAGTAGTAAGGAGAGCTCCTACAATGAGCAGTTCTTC,CASSKESSYNEQFF
TRBV7-3,TRBJ2-3,NA,NA,TGTGCCAGCAGCCCCCGCAGGGGAGGGGTTGGCACAGATACGCAGTATTTT,CASSPRRGGVGTDTQYF